This T cell receptor beta chain is from a study of blood T cell repertoires in COVID-19. Turning to the study itself: Researchers got acute and convalescent COVID-19 samples from the United States, Italy and Spain. Sources were T cells, B-cell-depleted T cells, or PBMCs; the material itself was cDNA or gDNA.

Sequencing was performed with immunoSEQ multiplex PCR; in TCRdb, only in-frame clones are kept and a portion is missing. The sample gives around 60,000 clones, around four fifths of which show up once; 5.3% is in the top ten. The CDR3 runs to 13 residues. Germline V lookup: CDR1 MNHEY, CDR2 SMNVEV (reference sequence). Trimming removed 3 bases at V and 1 base at J, with 6 bases between. The source material was peripheral blood. The chain uses TRBV27 and TRBJ1-1; D gene unclear. The receptor was derived from a man in his 70s with acute or convalescent COVID-19. The CDR3 DNA sequence: TGTGCCAGCAGTTTGGGGAGGAACACTGAAGCTTTCTTT. Translation: CASSLGRNTEAFF.